This TCR beta chain is drawn from a study of T cells in women clearing cervical HPV infection. Study-level background: For cases, blood was sampled a median approximately 150 days after lesion detection, interquartile range roughly 90 to 230 days. Overall study results and limits: Associations may precede or follow infection; HPV-specific or memory T cells were not isolated. A classifier using richness and V gene abundances reached an AUC of around 0.81.

A note on this clone: What it recognizes is unknown. The sequenced fragment ends 3 residues before the CDR3 boundary, so the rest is inferred from the germline J gene.

The method was immunoSEQ multiplex PCR; TCRdb's version includes in-frame clones alone and lacks a portion of them. Its table lists roughly 30,000 clones. The CDR3 is 13 amino acids. J lost 8 bases, V lost 6 bases, and 7 bases had no gene match. Looked up from germline, CDR1 is SNHLY and CDR2 is FYNNEI. The sequence came from a woman aged 18 to 75 with a cervical HPV16 infection that either progressed to CIN3+ or cleared (not recorded which). The chain has TRBV2 and TRBJ2-1; 7 nucleotides line up with TRBD2. Sequenced: blood buffy coat. CDR3 amino acids: CASRAGREHEQFF. The sequenced CDR3 bases are TGTGCCAGCAGGGCGGGGAGGGAACATGAG. Combining the CDR3 with reference TRBV2 and TRBJ2-1 gives the whole variable domain EPEVTQTPSHQVTQMGQEVILRCVPISNHLYFYWYRQILGQKVEFLVSFYNNEISEKSEIFDDQFSVERPDGSNFTLKIRSTKLEDSAMYFCASRAGREHEQFFGPGTRLTVL.